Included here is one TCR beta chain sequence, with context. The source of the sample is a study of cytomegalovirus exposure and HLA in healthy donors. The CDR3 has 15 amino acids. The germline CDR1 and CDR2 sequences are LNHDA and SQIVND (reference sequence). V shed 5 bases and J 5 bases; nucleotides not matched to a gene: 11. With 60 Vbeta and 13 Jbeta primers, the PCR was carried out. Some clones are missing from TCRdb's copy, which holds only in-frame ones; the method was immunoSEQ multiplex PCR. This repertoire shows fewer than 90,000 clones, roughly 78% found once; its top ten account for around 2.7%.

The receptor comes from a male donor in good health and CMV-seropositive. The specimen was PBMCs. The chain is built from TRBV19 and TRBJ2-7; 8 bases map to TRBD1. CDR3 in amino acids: CASSLIQGGSDEQYF. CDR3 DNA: TGTGCCAGTAGTCTCATACAGGGGGGCAGCGACGAGCAGTACTTC.